This TCR beta chain is from a study of beta chain features in type 1 diabetes. Overall study findings and caveats: Moderate yet significant TCRB CDR3 shortening was seen in Type 1 diabetes patients in all four CD4+ subsets.

Since all of the isolated RNA was reverse transcribed, expressed TCRB transcripts were what got sequenced. Naive, central memory and regulatory T cell samples came to a mean of approximately 4 million reads. Profiled with immunoSEQ multiplex PCR; TCRdb holds only in-frame clones, not every one. Of 150,000 to 200,000 clones detected, roughly 65% appear once; the ten largest clones hold 0.08% to 0.09%. A word on this clone: Its specificity is not known.

A sort by CD45RO/CCR7/CD25/CD127/CD95/CD27 yielded CD4+ naive, central memory, regulatory and stem cell-like memory cells. CDR3 length: 14 residues. The germline V gene encodes CDR1 SEHNR and CDR2 FQNEAQ (reference sequence). Trimming removed 5 bases at V and 5 bases at J, with 13 bases between. The source material was naive CD4+ T cells from blood. V usage is TRBV7-9 and J usage is TRBJ2-1; possibly TRBD2 for D (6 bases). The TCR originated in a young man with type 1 diabetes. CDR3 DNA: TGTGCCAGCAGCACAGGCGGGGCCCACAATGAGCAGTTCTTC. This sequence encodes CASSTGGAHNEQFF.